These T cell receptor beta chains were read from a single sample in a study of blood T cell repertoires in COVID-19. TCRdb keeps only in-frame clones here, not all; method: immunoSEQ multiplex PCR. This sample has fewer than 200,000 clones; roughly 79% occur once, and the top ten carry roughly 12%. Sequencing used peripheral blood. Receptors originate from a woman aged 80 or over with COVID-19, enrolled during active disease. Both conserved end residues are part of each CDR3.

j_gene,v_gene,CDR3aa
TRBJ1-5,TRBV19,CASSAIGQGDQPQHF
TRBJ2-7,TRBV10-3,CAISQTGEGYEQYF
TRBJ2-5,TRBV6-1,CASSERAGGAETQYF
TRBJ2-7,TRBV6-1,CASSEPPGGISYEQYF
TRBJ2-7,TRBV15,CATSAFPRDSLYEQYF
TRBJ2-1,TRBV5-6,CASSLEIEWTGRGGNEQFF
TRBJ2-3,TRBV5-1,CASRQGWATDTQYF
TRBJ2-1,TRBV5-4,CASSLAGRGPYNEQFF
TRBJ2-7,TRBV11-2,CASSRGRGGRAYEQYF
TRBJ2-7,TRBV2,CASSETLPIIYEQYF
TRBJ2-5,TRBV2,CASSDPRGQGVETQYF
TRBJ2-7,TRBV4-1,CASSQDPNSGTGGYEQYF
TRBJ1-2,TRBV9,CASSVSGGGYTF
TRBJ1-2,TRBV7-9,CASSLVGGGYTF
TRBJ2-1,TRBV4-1,CASSQVSARTVSYNEQFF
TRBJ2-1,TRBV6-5,CASSRGQGNYNEQFF
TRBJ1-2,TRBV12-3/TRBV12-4,CASSRLAGGYTF
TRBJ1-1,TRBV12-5,CASSWGVSGSEAFF
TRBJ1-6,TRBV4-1,CASSQEGQANSPLHF
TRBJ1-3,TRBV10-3,CAISVTGTGNTIYF
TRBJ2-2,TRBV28,CASSWSRNTGELFF
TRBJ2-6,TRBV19,CASSISSGANVLTF
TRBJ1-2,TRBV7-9,CASSWTGFYGYTF
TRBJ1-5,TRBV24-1,CATSTGQPNQPQHF
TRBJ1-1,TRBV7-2,CASKLTGGPNTEAFF
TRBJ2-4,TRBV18,CASSPLAGQNIQYF
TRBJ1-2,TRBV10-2,CASSRTGRENGYTF
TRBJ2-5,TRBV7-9,CASSLAGRDQETQYF
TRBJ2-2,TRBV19,CASRYRLAGVRRTGELFF
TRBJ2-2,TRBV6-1,CASSELAGPTGELFF
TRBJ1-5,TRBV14,CASSHEEQGDINQPQHF
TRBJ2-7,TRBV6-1,CASSTGTGSYEQYF
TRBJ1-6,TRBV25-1,CASGGGGVSPALHF
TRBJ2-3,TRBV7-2,CASSRDRAADTQYF
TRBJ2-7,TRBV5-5,CASSFGGYEQYF
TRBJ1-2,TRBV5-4,CASSDARGDYGYTF
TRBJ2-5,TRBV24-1,CATSDPIRETQYF
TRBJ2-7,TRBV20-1,CSARRGNEQYF
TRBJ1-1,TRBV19,CASSINLGTGDTAFF
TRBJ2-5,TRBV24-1,CATSESARGGTQYF
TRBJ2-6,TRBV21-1,CASSESRAFLDSGANVLTF
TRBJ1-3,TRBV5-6,CASSSGTRPGNTIYF
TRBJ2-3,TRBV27,CASSRLAGAGDTQYF
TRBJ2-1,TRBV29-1,CSVEERAGSSYNEQFF
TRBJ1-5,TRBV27,CASSLYLGSEGPQHF
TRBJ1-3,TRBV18,CASSPGQGTLSSGNTIYF